Listed below are T cell receptor beta chains from one sample, sequenced in a study of CD8 T cells in ankylosing spondylitis. TCRdb reanalysed the 5' RACE reads using MiXCR and keeps one entry per CDR3 protein. The table has roughly 470,000 distinct CDR3 sequences, about 24% seen once. Sequenced: blood, either unsorted or a sorted T cell fraction (not recorded which). The receptors come from a male donor with ankylosing spondylitis. Each CDR3 is given with its conserved first and last residue. Each record gives: D gene, V gene, CDR3 protein. D genes are given only for firm matches.

TRBD1	TRBV5-1	CASSLAGDRGPLNTEAFF
TRBD1	TRBV29-1	CSVLGQGALAKNIQYF
NA	TRBV12-3/TRBV12-4	CASSKGVGTEAFF
TRBD2	TRBV9	CASSYGLAGHIGELFF
NA	TRBV20-1	CSASRNPGARNSPLHF
NA	TRBV5-1	CASSFSGPGGLQETQYF
TRBD2	TRBV5-1	CASRFISGRSSYNEQFF
TRBD1	TRBV2	CASSEATGGRGETQYF
NA	TRBV5-1	CASRSQGSRSGNTIYF
TRBD2	TRBV6-1	CASSVKREGGYEQYF
NA	TRBV7-9	CASSPGHLGTSDGYTF
TRBD2	TRBV27	CASKSGGSTDTQYF
NA	TRBV20-1	CSARRVGGMNTEAFF
NA	TRBV5-1	CASSLNDDNEKLFF
NA	TRBV7-9	CASSSMGFYAYGYTF
NA	TRBV11-1	CASSSPYYEQFF
TRBD2	TRBV5-1	CASSFGLAGGYNEQFF
TRBD1	TRBV14	CASSLGTEYYEQYF
TRBD1	TRBV20-1	CSALNRGPYEQYF
TRBD2	TRBV7-7	CASSKGLAPDEQFF
NA	TRBV5-1	CASSLGSGFSYNEQFF
NA	TRBV6-1	CASHTWTRAVRLPLHF
NA	TRBV20-1	CSARDGKGNQPQHF
NA	TRBV12-3/TRBV12-4	CASSPVGGDQPQHF